One and the same sample provided the 32 T cell receptor beta chains below, sequenced in a study of shared clonotypes between healthy human individuals. Some clones are missing from TCRdb's copy, which holds only in-frame ones; the method was immunoSEQ multiplex PCR. The table has about 2.3 million clones, 92% seen once. The sequenced sample consisted of naive CD4+ T cells from PBMCs. Subset reported: CD45RA+ positively selected. The source is a man between 18 and 35 years old in good health. Some clones in this sample may be carry-over from other donors' samples.

The rearrangement links TRBV5-1 to TRBJ2-2, with D perhaps TRBD2 (5 bases). The germline V gene encodes CDR1 SGHRS and CDR2 YFSETQ. The CDR3 covers 16 residues. V was clipped by 3 bases and J by 4 bases, with 16 bases between them. The CDR3 loop reads CASSSSRGRGTGELFF. CDR3 coding DNA: TGCGCCAGCAGCTCCTCCCGCGGACGGGGCACCGGGGAGCTGTTTTTT. The complete variable domain, with remaining parts taken from reference TRBV5-1 and TRBJ2-2, reads KAGVTQTPRYLIKTRGQQVTLSCSPISGHRSVSWYQQTPGQGLQFLFEYFSETQRNKGNFPGRFSGRQFSNSRSEMNVSTLELGDSALYLCASSSSRGRGTGELFFGEGSRLTVL.

Concerning this clone: The same CDR3 is also encoded by other DNA sequences in this sample. The V and J genes are TRBV5-1 and TRBJ1-4; D is possibly TRBD1 (6 bases). Germline V lookup: CDR1 SGHRS, CDR2 YFSETQ. The CDR3 is 15 amino acids. V lost 0 bases to trimming and J lost 4 bases, with 10 bases between them. The DNA for the CDR3 is TGCGCCAGCAGCTTGGCCGCAGGGGTTAATGAAAAACTGTTTTTT. Its protein product is CASSLAAGVNEKLFF.

The J gene is TRBJ2-1, the V gene TRBV29-1; D is ambiguous. The CDR3 extends over 13 amino acids. The V gene's germline CDR1 is SQVTM and CDR2 ANQGSEA. The ends were cut back, 5 bases at V and 8 bases at J, with 16 bases in the middle. The CDR3 DNA reads TGCAGCGTTAGTCGGGTCAGTGCCGATGAGCAGTTCTTC. This encodes CSVSRVSADEQFF.

V is TRBV28 and J is TRBJ2-7, with D maybe TRBD2 (6 bases). The V end was cut by 6 bases, the J end by 1 base, with 19 bases between. From germline, CDR1 is MDHEN and CDR2 SYDVKM. The CDR3 has 16 residues. This CDR3 reads CASRAGGTVESYEQYF. CDR3 sequence (DNA): TGTGCCAGCAGAGCTGGCGGGACGGTGGAATCCTACGAGCAGTACTTC.

As to this clone: This CDR3 is also generated by other DNA sequences in the sample. The chain has TRBV18 and TRBJ2-7, with TRBD1 identical over 9 bases. Germline V CDR1 and CDR2: KGHSH, LQKENI. V shed 3 bases and J 2 bases; nucleotides not matched to a gene: 5. This CDR3 is 15 amino acids long. Here the CDR3 reads CASSPPGQGTYEQYF. The CDR3 region has the DNA TGTGCCAGCTCACCCCCGGGACAGGGAACCTACGAGCAGTACTTC.

This chain links TRBV18 with TRBJ2-3, with D possibly matching TRBD1 (7 bases). CDR1 is KGHSH and CDR2 is LQKENI in the germline V gene. Trimming removed 4 bases at V and 4 bases at J, with 12 bases between. This CDR3 is 14 amino acids long. The CDR3: CASSQQGGPDTQYF. In nucleotides, the CDR3 is TGTGCCAGCTCACAGCAGGGGGGTCCAGATACGCAGTATTTT.

The rearrangement links TRBV10-3 to TRBJ1-5; 9 nucleotides align to TRBD1. The CDR3 length is 16 residues. J was trimmed by 4 bases and V by 4 bases; bases with no gene match: 8. CDR1 is ENHRY, CDR2 SYGVKD, per germline. For the CDR3, the DNA is TGTGCCATCAGTGGGGACAGGGACCGTTCAAATCAGCCCCAGCATTTT. Amino acids: CAISGDRDRSNQPQHF.

This clone appeared once. At the DNA level, this CDR3 is encoded by other sequences in the same sample as well. V and J are TRBV27 and TRBJ2-3; D is unresolved. Trimming removed 3 bases at V and 1 base at J, with 8 bases between. The germline V gene has CDR1 MNHEY and CDR2 SMNVEV (reference sequence). The CDR3 has 14 amino acids. CDR3 nucleotide sequence: TGTGCCAGCAGTTTCTCGGGCGGCACAGATACGCAGTATTTT. Translation gives CASSFSGGTDTQYF.

This clone was picked up one time. Other DNA sequences in this sample translate to the same CDR3. J is TRBJ2-7 and V is TRBV9; 9 bases map to TRBD2. The CDR3 totals 15 residues. Per the germline V gene, CDR1 is SGDLS and CDR2 is YYNGEE. Trimming removed 1 base from V and 7 bases from J; junction bases left unmatched: 9. The DNA for the CDR3 is TGTGCCAGCAGCGTATTGGCGGGAGGGCCGGGGGAGCAGTACTTC. This sequence encodes CASSVLAGGPGEQYF.

V usage is TRBV7-8 and J usage is TRBJ1-5; D gene ambiguous. V lost 0 bases and J 6 bases, leaving 9 bases between the germline ends. The germline gives CDR1 SGHVS, CDR2 FQNEAQ. There are 14 residues in the CDR3. Here the CDR3 reads CASSLASRSQPQHF. The DNA for the CDR3 is TGTGCCAGCAGCTTAGCCAGCCGTAGTCAGCCCCAGCATTTT.

This clone showed up just once. Relative to the germline gene, one junction end is altered; a read error may explain this. The chain combines TRBV5-4 with TRBJ2-7, with D unclear. CDR3 length equals 12 residues. Germline values: CDR1 SGHNT, CDR2 YYREEE (reference sequence). This chain's CDR3 is CASSSGGARMHF. CDR3 coding DNA: TGTGCCAGCAGCTCAGGTGGTGCGCGTATGCACTTC. The variable domain in full, with the rest retrieved from reference TRBV5-4 and TRBJ2-7, is ETGVTQSPTHLIKTRGQQVTLRCSSQSGHNTVSWYQQALGQGPQFIFQYYREEENGRGNFPPRFSGLQFPNYSSELNVNALELDDSALYLCASSSGGARMHFGPGTRLTVT.

J is TRBJ1-4 and V is TRBV7-2, with a possible D match to TRBD1 (6 bases). The V gene lost 10 bases and the J gene lost 0 bases, with 21 bases spanning the gap. CDR3 length: 17 amino acids. Germline lookup yields CDR1 SGHTA and CDR2 FQGNSA. CDR3 region: CATSVRGAVATNEKLFF. CDR3 sequence (DNA): TGTGCCACCTCCGTCCGGGGGGCGGTTGCAACTAATGAAAAACTGTTTTTT.

This clone was seen only once. This CDR3 reads CAIRDRTSGSANTGELFF. The CDR3 DNA reads as TGTGCCATCAGGGACAGAACTAGCGGGAGTGCGAACACCGGGGAGCTGTTTTTT. The chain links TRBV10-3 to TRBJ2-2, with 11 nucleotides matching TRBD2. Germline V gene data show CDR1 as ENHRY and CDR2 as SYGVKD. V lost 6 bases, J lost 0 bases, and 9 bases stayed unmatched. This CDR3 region has 18 residues.

This sequence joins TRBV28 and TRBJ1-3, with 9 positions matching TRBD1. This CDR3 comprises 16 residues. J gave up 2 bases and V 1 base, and 3 bases lay outside the gene matches. From germline, CDR1 is MDHEN and CDR2 SYDVKM. The CDR3 loop is CASSLFGTGTGNTIYF. For the CDR3, the DNA is TGTGCCAGCAGTTTATTCGGGACAGGGACTGGAAACACCATATATTTT.

The chain recombines TRBV5-1 with TRBJ1-1; 8 bases line up with TRBD1. The trim removed 4 bases at V and 4 bases at J, leaving 9 bases unmatched. The germline gives CDR1 SGHRS, CDR2 YFSETQ. This CDR3 has 15 amino acids. The CDR3 DNA is TGCGCCAGCAGCGGCACAGGGGGTCCGTTCACTGAAGCTTTCTTT. Translated, it gives CASSGTGGPFTEAFF.

The chain has TRBV10-3 and TRBJ2-1; 11 nucleotides align to TRBD2. CDR1 and CDR2 (germline): ENHRY, SYGVKD. This CDR3 spans 14 amino acids. The trim removed 4 bases at V and 10 bases at J, leaving 6 bases unmatched. CDR3 sequence reads: CAISGTGTSGEQFF. CDR3 bases: TGTGCCATCAGTGGAACTGGGACTAGCGGAGAGCAGTTCTTC.

The chain recombines TRBV7-3 with TRBJ1-1; no reliable D call. Trimming pared 7 bases from V and 3 bases from J, leaving 9 bases between. CDR1 is SGHTA and CDR2 is FQGTGA in the germline V gene. The CDR3 spans 12 residues. The CDR3 region has the DNA TGTGCCAGCAAGGGTAGACACACTGAAGCTTTCTTT. Translation gives CASKGRHTEAFF.

The rearrangement joins TRBV6-1 to TRBJ2-5; weak D call: TRBD1 (5 bases). Trimming shortened V by 2 bases and J by 2 bases, and 6 bases separated the two germline ends. This CDR3 has 13 residues. Germline V lookup: CDR1 MNHNS, CDR2 SASEGT. This CDR3 is CASSERGQETQYF. Written as DNA, the CDR3 is TGTGCCAGCAGTGAAAGGGGTCAAGAGACCCAGTACTTC.

V is TRBV9 and J is TRBJ1-5, with D unresolved. Germline CDR1 is SGDLS and CDR2 is YYNGEE. Trimming pared 3 bases from V and 5 bases from J, leaving 9 bases between. The length of the CDR3 is 13 residues. The CDR3 reads CASSGGTDQPQHF. In nucleotides, the CDR3 is TGTGCCAGCAGCGGGGGTACGGATCAGCCCCAGCATTTT.

V gene TRBV5-1 combines with J gene TRBJ2-3; tentatively, D is TRBD1 (6 bases). Germline loops: CDR1 SGHRS, CDR2 YFSETQ. Between the trimmed V and J ends, which lost 0 bases and 2 bases, there was a span of 13 bases. This CDR3 is built from 16 residues. CDR3 protein: CASSLALGQFTDTQYF. The CDR3 DNA sequence: TGCGCCAGCAGCTTGGCCCTAGGACAGTTCACAGATACGCAGTATTTT.

This CDR3 is CAISDGPGTGDDEQYF. The DNA for the CDR3 is TGTGCCATCAGTGACGGCCCCGGGACAGGGGACGACGAGCAGTACTTC. The genes are TRBV10-3 and TRBJ2-7; TRBD1 matches 10 bases. Germline CDR1 and CDR2: ENHRY and SYGVKD. Trimming cost V 3 bases and J 5 bases; bases outside gene matches: 10. The CDR3 spans 16 residues.

The CDR3 DNA reads as TGCAGTGCCCCCCGTGAGTACGAGCAGTACTTC. Its translation: CSAPREYEQYF. The chain combines TRBV20-1 with TRBJ2-5, with unresolved D. Matching the DNA end better, TRBJ2-7 makes the J call doubtful. The CDR3 runs to 11 residues. Germline V gene sequence: CDR1 DFQATT, CDR2 SNEGSKA (reference sequence).

Only one count was recorded for this clone. This chain connects TRBV6-6 to TRBJ2-2, with D possibly matching TRBD2 (6 bases). Germline CDR1 and CDR2: MNHNY and SVGAGI (reference sequence). The CDR3 is made up of 13 amino acids. Trimming pared 2 bases from V and 7 bases from J, leaving 8 bases between. CDR3 sequence (DNA): TGTGCCAGCAGTTACGCGGGGAACGGGGAGCTGTTTTTT. Translated, it gives CASSYAGNGELFF.

The chain has TRBV18 and TRBJ1-2; D is unclear. Per germline, CDR1 KGHSH and CDR2 LQKENI. Trimming took off 0 bases at V and 7 bases at J, with 9 bases between the two ends. This CDR3 is built from 13 residues. The CDR3 protein is CASSPPPPSGYTF. DNA of the CDR3: TGTGCCAGCTCACCACCTCCTCCTTCTGGCTACACCTTC. The variable domain in full, with the rest retrieved from reference TRBV18 and TRBJ1-2, is NAGVMQNPRHLVRRRGQEARLRCSPMKGHSHVYWYRQLPEEGLKFMVYLQKENIIDESGMPKERFSAEFPKEGPSILRIQQVVRGDSAAYFCASSPPPPSGYTFGSGTRLTVV.

V usage is TRBV5-6 and J usage is TRBJ1-2, with D tentatively TRBD1 (6 bases). Trimming shortened V by 2 bases and J by 3 bases, and 8 bases separated the two germline ends. Germline CDR1 and CDR2: SGHDT and YYEEEE. This CDR3 has 13 amino acids. CDR3 amino acids: CASSFQGHYGYTF. DNA for the CDR3: TGTGCCAGCAGCTTTCAGGGGCACTATGGCTACACCTTC.

This chain links TRBV6-5 with TRBJ2-7; D unresolved. The CDR3 consists of 13 residues. Germline values: CDR1 MNHEY, CDR2 SVGAGI. V lost 4 bases to trimming and J lost 3 bases, with 10 bases between them. The CDR3 DNA reads as TGTGCCAGCAGTTTTGGCAGAAACTACGAGCAGTACTTC. As protein: CASSFGRNYEQYF.

This chain links TRBV7-3 with TRBJ2-1, with 8 bases matching TRBD2. Germline trimming cut 3 bases from V and 6 bases from J; bases unmatched to any gene: 1. Germline loops: CDR1 SGHTA, CDR2 FQGTGA. CDR3 length equals 13 residues. The CDR3 reads CASSFGTSNEQFF. The CDR3 DNA sequence: TGTGCCAGCAGCTTCGGGACTAGCAATGAGCAGTTCTTC.

This clone was observed a few times. The sample holds other DNA sequences that translate to the same CDR3. The chain carries TRBV6-5 and TRBJ1-2; a weak D match, TRBD1 (5 bases). Trimming removed 2 bases at V and 4 bases at J, with 8 bases between. Looked up from germline, CDR1 is MNHEY and CDR2 is SVGAGI. The CDR3 sequence is 13 residues long. The chain's CDR3 is CASSYRGLYGYTF. CDR3 sequence (DNA): TGTGCCAGCAGTTACAGGGGTCTCTATGGCTACACCTTC.

On this clone itself: This same CDR3 is encoded by further DNA sequences in the sample. The V and J genes are TRBV10-3 and TRBJ2-2; D is possibly TRBD1 (6 bases). The CDR3 is 13 amino acids. CDR1 and CDR2 from the germline V gene are ENHRY and SYGVKD. Trimming stripped 8 bases from V and 0 bases from J, with 7 bases between. CDR3 sequence reads: CAISGANTGELFF. In nucleotides, the CDR3 is TGTGCCATCTCAGGGGCGAACACCGGGGAGCTGTTTTTT.

The gene calls are TRBV5-8 and TRBJ1-1; 7 bases are a match to TRBD1. The V gene's germline CDR1 is SGHTS and CDR2 YDEGEE. The V and J ends lost 5 bases and 2 bases, in that order; junction bases with no gene match: 6. This CDR3 comprises 14 residues. The CDR3 DNA reads as TGTGCCAGCAGATACAGGGGAAGAAACACTGAAGCTTTCTTT. Protein: CASRYRGRNTEAFF.

This clone was found once. Here the CDR3 reads CASSRQGSYGYTF. CDR3 nucleotide sequence: TGTGCCAGCAGTAGACAGGGTTCCTATGGCTACACCTTC. This chain connects TRBV6-5 to TRBJ1-2; 7 nucleotides agree with TRBD1. This CDR3 spans 13 amino acids. V shed 5 bases, J shed 4 bases, and the junction held 4 bases outside the gene matches. Germline CDR1 reads MNHEY; CDR2 reads SVGAGI.

Regarding this clone: In the same sample, other DNA sequences code for this CDR3. The chain links TRBV7-3 to TRBJ2-3, with 10 bases fitting TRBD2. The V gene's germline CDR1 is SGHTA and CDR2 FQGTGA. Trimming took 2 bases from V and 1 from J; bases not matched to a gene: 3. This CDR3 has 16 amino acids. The CDR3 here is CASSLGLAGGTDTQYF. The CDR3 nucleotides are TGTGCCAGCAGCTTAGGGCTAGCGGGAGGCACAGATACGCAGTATTTT.